The clone carrying this T cell receptor (beta chain) has only one observation. The sample comes from a study of control samples from healthy donors and cancer patients. Germline V gene sequence: CDR1 SGDLS, CDR2 YYNGEE. Trimming stripped 0 bases from V and 8 bases from J, with 6 bases between. The length of the CDR3 is 12 residues. Only in-frame clones appear in the TCRdb table, and some are missing; sequencing was by immunoSEQ multiplex PCR. The data show around 100,000 clones, 75% to 95% seen once. This clonotype originated in a woman aged 18-29 years in good health. The chain uses TRBV9 and TRBJ2-1; D is possibly TRBD2 (6 bases). The sample consisted of blood. The chain's CDR3 is CASSVAGDEQFF. As DNA, the CDR3 is TGTGCCAGCAGCGTAGCGGGGGATGAGCAGTTCTTC.